One sample yielded the 25 T cell receptor beta chains listed below, sequenced in a study of blood T cell repertoires in COVID-19. TCRdb's copy holds only in-frame clones and misses some; the assay was immunoSEQ multiplex PCR. Of more than 85,000 clones detected, roughly nine tenths appear once; the ten largest clones hold 4% to 5%. Input material: peripheral blood. The receptors originated from a man aged 65 to 85 with acute or convalescent COVID-19.

This chain connects TRBV2 to TRBJ1-5; D not certain. CDR3 size: 13 residues. V was clipped by 4 bases and J by 9 bases, with 13 bases between them. From germline, CDR1 is SNHLY and CDR2 FYNNEI. CDR3 in amino acids: CASSGGLFGPQHF. CDR3 DNA sequence: TGTGCCAGCAGTGGAGGACTCTTTGGGCCCCAGCATTTT.

In its sample, this clone was seen a few times. The chain combines TRBV4-1 with TRBJ1-2; a weak D match, TRBD1 (5 bases). CDR1 is MGHRA, CDR2 YSYEKL, per germline. V lost 2 bases and J 1 base, leaving 5 bases between the germline ends. The CDR3 is made up of 13 amino acids. DNA for the CDR3: TGCGCCAGCAGCCAAAGGGGTAACTATGGCTACACCTTC. This translates into CASSQRGNYGYTF.

This chain links TRBV12-3 or TRBV12-4 with TRBJ2-2, with D uncertain. V lost 10 bases, J lost 4 bases, and 4 bases lay in between. The length of the CDR3 is 10 residues. The CDR3, as DNA: TGTGCCATCCGCACCGGGGAGCTGTTTTTT. Its translation is CAIRTGELFF.

The sample holds one count of this clone. The rearrangement links TRBV10-1 to TRBJ1-2; D possibly corresponds to TRBD1 (6 bases). The ends were cut back, 4 bases at V and 7 bases at J, with 13 bases in the middle. The length of the CDR3 is 13 residues. Germline loops: CDR1 WNHNN, CDR2 SYGVQD (reference sequence). CDR3 region: CASSGSRGSGYTF. The CDR3 DNA reads as TGCGCCAGCAGTGGGTCCAGGGGAAGTGGCTACACCTTC.

A few counts support this clone. The chain has TRBV19 and TRBJ1-5, with 12 bases lining up with TRBD1. Germline V CDR1 and CDR2: LNHDA, SQIVND (reference sequence). V shed 2 bases and J 6 bases; nucleotides not matched to a gene: 11. CDR3 length equals 18 residues. The CDR3 region is CASSISRGDRGQGQPQHF. The CDR3 region has the DNA TGTGCCAGTAGTATAAGTAGGGGGGACAGGGGGCAAGGTCAGCCCCAGCATTTT.

The chain couples TRBV5-1 to TRBJ2-2; possible D gene TRBD2, 6 bases. Trimming took off 3 bases at V and 6 bases at J, with 18 bases between the two ends. The CDR3 extends over 16 amino acids. CDR1 SGHRS and CDR2 YFSETQ come from the germline V gene. For the CDR3, the DNA is TGCGCCAGCAGCTCATGGGGCGGGGAAGTGTCCGGGGAGCTGTTTTTT. Translated, it gives CASSSWGGEVSGELFF.

CDR3 sequence reads: CASSERGYDEQFF. The CDR3 DNA follows: TGCGCCAGCAGTGAAAGGGGTTACGATGAGCAGTTCTTC. The rearrangement uses TRBV10-1 and TRBJ2-1; possibly TRBD1 for D (5 bases). Trimming left V 3 bases short and J 8 bases short, with 11 bases between. The CDR3 extends over 13 amino acids. CDR1 and CDR2 (germline): WNHNN, SYGVQD (reference sequence).

This chain links TRBV19 with TRBJ2-6; D gene ambiguous. The CDR3 runs to 15 residues. The V and J ends lost 4 bases and 0 bases respectively, with 7 bases between them. Germline V lookup: CDR1 LNHDA, CDR2 SQIVND (reference sequence). CDR3 residues: CASSNPVSGANVLTF. In nucleotides, the CDR3 is TGTGCCAGTAGTAACCCAGTCTCTGGGGCCAACGTCCTGACTTTC.

The rearrangement uses TRBV29-1 and TRBJ2-1, with 12 bases matching TRBD2. Germline values: CDR1 SQVTM, CDR2 ANQGSEA. V was clipped by 5 bases and J by 5 bases; unmatched bases: 1. The CDR3 has 13 residues. CDR3 region: CSVWTSGNNEQFF. The CDR3 DNA reads TGCAGCGTTTGGACTAGCGGGAACAATGAGCAGTTCTTC.

This clone was found a few times. V gene TRBV2 combines with J gene TRBJ1-3; 7 bases map to TRBD1. The trim removed 5 bases at V and 0 bases at J, leaving 4 bases unmatched. CDR1 is SNHLY, CDR2 FYNNEI, per germline. This CDR3 has 15 amino acids. CDR3 in DNA: TGTGCCAGCAGTCCGGGACAGAGCTCTGGAAACACCATATATTTT. This codes for CASSPGQSSGNTIYF.

V usage is TRBV4-1 and J usage is TRBJ2-3; 7 bases map to TRBD2. Trimming removed 3 bases from V and 2 bases from J; junction bases left unmatched: 8. The germline V gene encodes CDR1 MGHRA and CDR2 YSYEKL. The CDR3 length is 16 residues. Here the CDR3 reads CASSQLRLAPTDTQYF. CDR3 nucleotide sequence: TGCGCCAGCAGCCAGCTGAGACTAGCCCCCACAGATACGCAGTATTTT.

The rearrangement uses TRBV19 and TRBJ2-2, with 7 positions matching TRBD1. CDR1 is LNHDA and CDR2 is SQIVND in the germline V gene (reference sequence). Trimming took 5 bases from V and 1 from J; bases not matched to a gene: 4. This CDR3 comprises 15 residues. In DNA form, the CDR3 reads TGTGCCAGTAGTGCCCGGACAGGGAACACCGGGGAGCTGTTTTTT. Amino acids: CASSARTGNTGELFF.

In this sample, this clone turned up once. The rearrangement links TRBV6-5 to TRBJ1-3; unclear D gene. CDR1 and CDR2 (germline): MNHEY, SVGAGI. This CDR3 has 13 amino acids. V lost 6 bases and J 0 bases, leaving 6 bases between the germline ends. Here the CDR3 DNA reads TGTGCCAGCAGCGGGAACTCTGGAAACACCATATATTTT. Protein sequence: CASSGNSGNTIYF.

Regarding this clone: At one end the junction does not follow the germline gene, possibly because of a read error. The chain combines TRBV4-1 with TRBJ2-5; 8 positions match TRBD2. This CDR3 contains 15 residues. Germline CDR1 reads MGHRA; CDR2 reads YSYEKL. The CDR3 bases are TGCGCCAGCAGCCAAGAGTTTAATAGCGGGGCCCGGCAGGACTTC. It specifies CASSQEFNSGARQDF.

This chain uses TRBV25-1 with TRBJ1-1; no reliable D call. The germline V gene has CDR1 MGHDK and CDR2 SYGVNS. The CDR3 runs to 13 residues. The V end lost 5 bases, the J end lost 5 bases, and 12 bases lay between the germline ends. The CDR3 nucleotides read TGTGCCAGCAGTCAAAACCCCCGGACTGAAGCTTTCTTT. Translating gives CASSQNPRTEAFF.

The chain links TRBV28 to TRBJ1-5, with a tentative D call TRBD1 (6 bases). The germline gives CDR1 MDHEN, CDR2 SYDVKM. V shed 8 bases and J shed 0 bases, with 14 bases lying between them. The CDR3 is made up of 15 amino acids. The CDR3 protein is CASAIYRDSNQPQHF. CDR3 sequence (DNA): TGTGCCAGCGCTATTTACAGGGATAGCAATCAGCCCCAGCATTTT.

This rearrangement joins TRBV6-5 to TRBJ1-5, with D tentatively TRBD1 (6 bases). V was shortened by 6 bases and J by 0 bases, with 9 bases between the two germline ends. This CDR3 is built from 14 residues. Germline CDR1 is MNHEY and CDR2 is SVGAGI. CDR3 sequence reads: CASSGQNSNQPQHF. DNA for the CDR3: TGTGCCAGCAGCGGACAGAATAGCAATCAGCCCCAGCATTTT.

The rearrangement links TRBV14 to TRBJ1-6; the match to TRBD1 covers 7 bases. The J segment lost 7 bases and the V segment lost 4 bases, leaving 7 bases of the junction unmatched. The CDR3 sequence is 15 residues long. Per the germline V gene, CDR1 is SGHDN and CDR2 is FVKESK. The CDR3 region is CASSRGDSRNSPLHF. The CDR3 nucleotides read TGTGCCAGCAGCCGTGGGGACAGCCGAAATTCACCCCTCCACTTT.

This rearrangement joins TRBV6-5 to TRBJ1-2; no clear D. This CDR3 has 13 amino acids. V lost 7 bases and J 4 bases, leaving 13 bases between the germline ends. CDR1 is MNHEY, CDR2 SVGAGI, per germline. DNA for the CDR3: TGTGCCAGCACCGTCGGGGAGGGCTATGGCTACACCTTC. This translates into CASTVGEGYGYTF.

This chain uses TRBV28 with TRBJ1-2, with D hard to call. The V end lost 8 bases, the J end lost 5 bases, and 24 bases lay between the germline ends. Looked up from germline, CDR1 is MDHEN and CDR2 is SYDVKM. The CDR3 contains 16 residues. CDR3 nucleotide sequence: TGTGCCAGCTCGCCTTCAGAGGTGCTCTTGGAGTATGGCTACACCTTC. Its protein product is CASSPSEVLLEYGYTF.

The chain is built from TRBV5-4 and TRBJ2-5; 8 bases line up with TRBD2. J lost 4 bases, V lost 4 bases, and 6 bases had no gene match. This CDR3 spans 14 amino acids. CDR1 and CDR2 from the germline V gene are SGHNT and YYREEE (reference sequence). The CDR3 sequence is CASSPARGAETQYF. CDR3 nucleotide sequence: TGTGCCAGCAGCCCGGCGCGGGGGGCAGAGACCCAGTACTTC. The variable domain in full, completed from reference TRBV5-4 and TRBJ2-5, reads ETGVTQSPTHLIKTRGQQVTLRCSSQSGHNTVSWYQQALGQGPQFIFQYYREEENGRGNFPPRFSGLQFPNYSSELNVNALELDDSALYLCASSPARGAETQYFGPGTRLLVL.

The chain links TRBV6-5 to TRBJ1-6, with D tentatively TRBD1 (5 bases). This CDR3 comprises 14 residues. V was cut by 2 bases and J by 9 bases, with 11 bases left in between. The germline V gene encodes CDR1 MNHEY and CDR2 SVGAGI. DNA of the CDR3: TGTGCCAGCAGTTACGCGGGGGGGGGTTCACCCCTCCACTTT. This codes for CASSYAGGGSPLHF.

This chain uses TRBV27 with TRBJ2-1; 7 bases match TRBD2. The CDR3 consists of 14 residues. Germline CDR1 MNHEY, CDR2 SMNVEV (reference sequence). The ends lost 5 bases at V and 3 bases at J; junction bases unmatched: 4. The CDR3 coding sequence is TGTGCCAGCAGTGACGGGGGGAACTACAATGAGCAGTTCTTC. It encodes CASSDGGNYNEQFF.

The DNA of the CDR3 is TGCGCCAGCAGCCTCGGCGGGGGGCCTAGCACAGATACGCAGTATTTT. Translation gives CASSLGGGPSTDTQYF. This chain uses TRBV5-1 with TRBJ2-3; 8 positions agree with TRBD2. Trimming removed 4 bases from V and 0 bases from J; junction bases left unmatched: 7. Germline CDR1 and CDR2: SGHRS and YFSETQ. CDR3 length: 16 amino acids.

The chain has TRBV20-1 and TRBJ2-3; TRBD2 matches at 10 bases. CDR3 length: 14 amino acids. CDR1 is DFQATT, CDR2 SNEGSKA, per germline (reference sequence). The V gene end was trimmed by 3 bases and the J gene end by 5 bases; junction bases not matched to a gene: 5. The DNA of the CDR3 is TGCAGTGCTAGTATAGGACTAGCGGTAGATACGCAGTATTTT. This sequence encodes CSASIGLAVDTQYF.